These 10 T cell receptor beta chains came from one sample sequenced in a study of T-cell reconstitution after alpha-beta-depleted transplantation in children. Unique molecular identifiers were used to barcode this TCRbeta library. Each CDR3 protein gets one entry after TCRdb re-called the PCR reads with MiXCR. This sample has about 110,000 distinct CDR3 sequences; approximately 6% occur once, and the top ten carry more than 20%. Sequenced material: PBMCs, mostly from graft donor cells, taken 360 days after TCRalphabeta/CD19-depleted stem cell transplant. All receptors derive from a male patient between 2 and 15 years old who had a stem cell transplant for acute lymphoblastic leukemia, so the T cells may come from the graft donor.

This clonotype has ten or more counts. This sequence joins TRBV9 and TRBJ2-7, with a tentative D call TRBD1 (5 bases). This CDR3 has 12 amino acids. Per germline, CDR1 SGDLS and CDR2 YYNGEE. With 0 bases removed from V and 6 bases from J, the gap between germline ends came to 7 bases. CDR3 sequence (DNA): TGTGCCAGCAGCGTAGGAAGGGGCGAGCAGTACTTC. This codes for CASSVGRGEQYF.

This clonotype was observed a few times. The rearrangement joins TRBV4-2 to TRBJ2-1; 14 nucleotides agree with TRBD2. CDR1 and CDR2 from the germline V gene are LGHNA and YNFKEQ. V was clipped by 4 bases and J by 2 bases; unmatched bases: 10. This CDR3 has 19 amino acids. Written as DNA, the CDR3 is TGTGCCAGCAGCCCCTTGACTAGCGGGGGGGCCGGGCCCTACAATGAGCAGTTCTTC. Protein product: CASSPLTSGGAGPYNEQFF.

The sample holds many counts of this clonotype. This chain links TRBV20-1 with TRBJ2-5; 12 positions match TRBD2. Germline V gene data show CDR1 as DFQATT and CDR2 as SNEGSKA (reference sequence). The CDR3 contains 14 residues. The V and J ends lost 6 bases and 5 bases, in that order; junction bases with no gene match: 7. CDR3 nucleotides: TGCAGTGCGACGACTAGCGGGAGATCCGAGACCCAGTACTTC. Translation: CSATTSGRSETQYF.

There are many counts of this clonotype. The chain employs TRBV4-1 and TRBJ2-7; the match to TRBD1 covers 8 bases. There are 15 residues in the CDR3. The V gene end was trimmed by 1 base and the J gene end by 0 bases; junction bases not matched to a gene: 2. From germline, CDR1 is MGHRA and CDR2 YSYEKL. In nucleotides, the CDR3 is TGCGCCAGCAGCCAAGCGGACAGGGTCTCCTACGAGCAGTACTTC. Translation gives CASSQADRVSYEQYF.

This clonotype was counted ten times or more. The gene calls are TRBV9 and TRBJ2-3; 12 bases are a match to TRBD2. The junction had 10 bases not matched to a gene; V was cut back by 8 bases and J by 6 bases. Germline loops: CDR1 SGDLS, CDR2 YYNGEE. CDR3 length: 15 residues. The CDR3 sequence: CASTLGLAGSDTQYF. The CDR3 DNA is TGTGCCAGTACGCTGGGACTAGCGGGTTCCGATACGCAGTATTTT.

Many counts were recorded for this clonotype. This sequence joins TRBV11-2 and TRBJ2-1, with a possible D match to TRBD2 (6 bases). Looked up from germline, CDR1 is SGHAT and CDR2 is FQNNGV. The CDR3 has 15 residues. V shed 8 bases and J shed 4 bases, with 18 bases lying between them. This chain's CDR3 is CASLARDSDYNEQFF. In DNA form, the CDR3 reads TGTGCCAGCTTGGCCCGGGACTCCGATTACAATGAGCAGTTCTTC. Full variable domain (rest looked up from reference TRBV11-2 and TRBJ2-1): EAGVAQSPRYKIIEKRQSVAFWCNPISGHATLYWYQQILGQGPKLLIQFQNNGVVDDSQLPKDRFSAERLKGVDSTLKIQPAKLEDSAVYLCASLARDSDYNEQFFGPGTRLTVL.

This clonotype was seen at least ten times. V gene TRBV29-1 combines with J gene TRBJ2-5, with TRBD2 matching over 8 bases. J gave up 5 bases and V 7 bases, and 9 bases lay outside the gene matches. This CDR3 is 13 amino acids long. Germline V CDR1 and CDR2: SQVTM, ANQGSEA. CDR3 loop: CSAHGGALETQYF. CDR3 bases: TGCAGCGCCCACGGGGGGGCCCTGGAGACCCAGTACTTC.

This clonotype was detected ten times or more. This chain links TRBV12-3 or TRBV12-4 with TRBJ2-7, with 12 bases matching TRBD1. The CDR3 covers 16 residues. Unmatched junction bases numbered 8, after V lost 6 bases and J lost 2 bases. The CDR3 sequence: CASSRDRGHLPYEQYF. DNA for the CDR3: TGTGCCAGCAGCAGGGACAGGGGGCACCTTCCCTACGAGCAGTACTTC.

This clonotype was counted many times. The chain uses TRBV7-2 and TRBJ2-7; D is possibly TRBD1 (6 bases). CDR1 SGHTA and CDR2 FQGNSA come from the germline V gene. The CDR3 loop spans 15 amino acids. Trimming shortened V by 6 bases and J by 4 bases, and 19 bases separated the two germline ends. Here the CDR3 reads CASSRVQGLRYEQYF. The CDR3 DNA sequence: TGTGCCAGCAGTCGCGTACAGGGCCTCCGATACGAGCAGTACTTC.

To note about this clonotype: A clone one base away is much larger, so this may be a read error. The chain combines TRBV20-1 with TRBJ2-7; D not certain. CDR3 length: 14 amino acids. Germline V gene sequence: CDR1 DFQATT, CDR2 SNEGSKA (reference sequence). Trimming took off 0 bases at V and 3 bases at J, with 12 bases between the two ends. CDR3 sequence reads: CSAREFIRLYEQYF. The CDR3 region has the DNA TGCAGTGCTAGAGAATTCATCAGGCTCTACGAGCAGTACTTC.